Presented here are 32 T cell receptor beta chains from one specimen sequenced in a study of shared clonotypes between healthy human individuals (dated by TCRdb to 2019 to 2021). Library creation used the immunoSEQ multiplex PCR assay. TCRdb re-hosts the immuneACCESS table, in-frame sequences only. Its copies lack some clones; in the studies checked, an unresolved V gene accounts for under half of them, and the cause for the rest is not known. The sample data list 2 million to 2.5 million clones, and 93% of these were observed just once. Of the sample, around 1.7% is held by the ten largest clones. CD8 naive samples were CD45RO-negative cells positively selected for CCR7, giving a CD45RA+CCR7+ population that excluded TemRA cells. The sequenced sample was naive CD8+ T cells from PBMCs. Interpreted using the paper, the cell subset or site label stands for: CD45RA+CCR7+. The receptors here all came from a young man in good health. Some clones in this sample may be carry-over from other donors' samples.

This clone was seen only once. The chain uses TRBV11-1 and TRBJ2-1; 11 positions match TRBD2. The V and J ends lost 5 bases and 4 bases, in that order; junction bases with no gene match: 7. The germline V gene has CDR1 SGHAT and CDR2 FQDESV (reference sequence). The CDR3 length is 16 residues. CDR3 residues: CASSATGTSGYNEQFF. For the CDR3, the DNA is TGTGCCAGCAGCGCGACCGGGACTAGCGGTTACAATGAGCAGTTCTTC.

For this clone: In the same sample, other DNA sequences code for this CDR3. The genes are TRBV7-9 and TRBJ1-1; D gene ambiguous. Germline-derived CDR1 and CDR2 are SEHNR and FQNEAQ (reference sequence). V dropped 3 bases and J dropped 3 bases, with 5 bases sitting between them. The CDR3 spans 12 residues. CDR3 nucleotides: TGTGCCAGCAGCTTTGCTGACACTGAAGCTTTCTTT. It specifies CASSFADTEAFF.

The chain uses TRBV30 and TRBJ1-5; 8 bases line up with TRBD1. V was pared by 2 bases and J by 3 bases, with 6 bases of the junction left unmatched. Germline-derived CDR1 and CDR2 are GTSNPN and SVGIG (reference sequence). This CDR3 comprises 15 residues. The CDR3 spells CAWSHRTGPNQPQHF. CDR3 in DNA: TGTGCCTGGAGTCACAGGACAGGGCCCAATCAGCCCCAGCATTTT.

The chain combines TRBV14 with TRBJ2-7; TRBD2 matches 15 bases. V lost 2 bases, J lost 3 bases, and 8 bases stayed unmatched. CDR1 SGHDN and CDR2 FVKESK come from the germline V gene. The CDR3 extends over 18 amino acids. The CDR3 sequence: CASSQMGLAGGSLYEQYF. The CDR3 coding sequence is TGTGCCAGCAGCCAAATGGGACTAGCGGGAGGTAGTCTCTACGAGCAGTACTTC.

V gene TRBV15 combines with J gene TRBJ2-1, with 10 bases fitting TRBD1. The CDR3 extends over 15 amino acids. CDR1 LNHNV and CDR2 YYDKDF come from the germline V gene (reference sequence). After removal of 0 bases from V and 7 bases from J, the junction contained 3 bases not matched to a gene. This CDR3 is CATSREGQGRNEQFF. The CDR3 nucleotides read TGTGCCACCAGCAGAGAGGGACAGGGGCGTAATGAGCAGTTCTTC.

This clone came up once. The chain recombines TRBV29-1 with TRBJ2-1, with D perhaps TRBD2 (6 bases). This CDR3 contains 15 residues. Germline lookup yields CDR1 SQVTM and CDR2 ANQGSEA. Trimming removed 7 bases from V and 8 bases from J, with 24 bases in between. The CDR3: CSGTGEQGVGHEQFF. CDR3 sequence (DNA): TGCAGCGGCACGGGGGAGCAGGGAGTCGGCCATGAGCAGTTCTTC.

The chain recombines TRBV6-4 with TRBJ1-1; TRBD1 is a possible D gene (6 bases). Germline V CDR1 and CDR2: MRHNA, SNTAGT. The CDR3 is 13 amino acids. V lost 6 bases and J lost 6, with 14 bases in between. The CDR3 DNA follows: TGTGCCAGCAGACCCAAGGAGGGGGCTGAAGCTTTCTTT. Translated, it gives CASRPKEGAEAFF.

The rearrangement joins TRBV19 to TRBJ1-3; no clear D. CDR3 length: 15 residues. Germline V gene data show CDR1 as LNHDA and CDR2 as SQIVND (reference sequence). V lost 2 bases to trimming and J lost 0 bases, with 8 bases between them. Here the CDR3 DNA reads TGTGCCAGTAGTATATATTCTGGCTCTGGAAACACCATATATTTT. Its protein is CASSIYSGSGNTIYF.

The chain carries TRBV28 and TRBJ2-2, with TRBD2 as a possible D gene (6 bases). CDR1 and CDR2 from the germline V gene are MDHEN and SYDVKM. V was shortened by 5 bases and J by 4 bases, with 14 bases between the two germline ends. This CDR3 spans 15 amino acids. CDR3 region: CASSTGDGSTGELFF. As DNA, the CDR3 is TGTGCCAGCAGTACCGGGGACGGGAGCACCGGGGAGCTGTTTTTT.

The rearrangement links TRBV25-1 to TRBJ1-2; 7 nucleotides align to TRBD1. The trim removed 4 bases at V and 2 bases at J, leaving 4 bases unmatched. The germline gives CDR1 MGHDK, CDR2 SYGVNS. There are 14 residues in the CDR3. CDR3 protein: CASSGGDRNYGYTF. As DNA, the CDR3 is TGTGCCAGCAGTGGAGGGGACAGAAACTATGGCTACACCTTC.

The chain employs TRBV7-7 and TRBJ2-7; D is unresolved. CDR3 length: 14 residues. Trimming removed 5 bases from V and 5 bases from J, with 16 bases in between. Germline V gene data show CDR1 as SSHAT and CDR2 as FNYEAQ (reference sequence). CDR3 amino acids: CASSPHLGWDEQYF. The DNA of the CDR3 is TGTGCCAGCAGCCCCCACTTGGGGTGGGACGAGCAGTACTTC.

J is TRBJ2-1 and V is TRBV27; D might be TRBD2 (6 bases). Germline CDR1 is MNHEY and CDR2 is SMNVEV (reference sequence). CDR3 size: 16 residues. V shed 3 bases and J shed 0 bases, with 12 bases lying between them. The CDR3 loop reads CASSLDYLSSYNEQFF. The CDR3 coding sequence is TGTGCCAGCAGTTTGGACTACCTGAGCTCCTACAATGAGCAGTTCTTC.

The CDR3 region is CASSPLAGETYEQYF. In nucleotides, the CDR3 is TGCGCCAGCAGCCCCCTAGCGGGAGAGACCTACGAGCAGTACTTC. This sequence joins TRBV5-1 and TRBJ2-7; 10 bases map to TRBD2. The CDR3 has 15 amino acids. The junction had 6 bases not matched to a gene; V was cut back by 4 bases and J by 2 bases. CDR1 SGHRS and CDR2 YFSETQ come from the germline V gene.

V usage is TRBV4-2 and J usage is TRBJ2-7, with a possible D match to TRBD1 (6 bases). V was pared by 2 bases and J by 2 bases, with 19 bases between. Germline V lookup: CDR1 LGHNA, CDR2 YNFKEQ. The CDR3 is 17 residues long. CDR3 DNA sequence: TGTGCCAGCAGCCAATATAGTACAGGGTTAGGAACCTACGAGCAGTACTTC. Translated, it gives CASSQYSTGLGTYEQYF.

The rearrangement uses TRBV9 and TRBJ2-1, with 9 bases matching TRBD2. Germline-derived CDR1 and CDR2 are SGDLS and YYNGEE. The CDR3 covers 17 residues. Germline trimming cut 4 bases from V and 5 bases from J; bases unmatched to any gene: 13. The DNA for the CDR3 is TGTGCCAGCAGCCCCACAGCGGCGGGAGGGCCCGACAATGAGCAGTTCTTC. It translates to CASSPTAAGGPDNEQFF.

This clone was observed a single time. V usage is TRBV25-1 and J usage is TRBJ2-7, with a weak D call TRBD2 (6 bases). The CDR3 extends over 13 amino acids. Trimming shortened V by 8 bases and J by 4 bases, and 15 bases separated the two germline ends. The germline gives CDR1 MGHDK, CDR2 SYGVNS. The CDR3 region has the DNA TGTGCCAGCGGGGGGACCCGCCTGTACGAGCAGTACTTC. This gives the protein CASGGTRLYEQYF.

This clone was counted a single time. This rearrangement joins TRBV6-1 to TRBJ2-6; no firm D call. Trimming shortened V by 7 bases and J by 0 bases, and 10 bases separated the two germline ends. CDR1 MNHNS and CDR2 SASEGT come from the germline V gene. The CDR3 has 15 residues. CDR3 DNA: TGTGCCAGCACCCAAAAGTTCTCTGGGGCCAACGTCCTGACTTTC. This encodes CASTQKFSGANVLTF.

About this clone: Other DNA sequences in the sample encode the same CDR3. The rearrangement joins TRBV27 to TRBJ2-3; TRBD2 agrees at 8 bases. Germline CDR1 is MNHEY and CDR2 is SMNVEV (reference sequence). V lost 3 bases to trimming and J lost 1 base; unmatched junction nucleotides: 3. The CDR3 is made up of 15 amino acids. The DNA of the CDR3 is TGTGCCAGCAGTTTGGCGGGAGGACGCACAGATACGCAGTATTTT. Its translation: CASSLAGGRTDTQYF.

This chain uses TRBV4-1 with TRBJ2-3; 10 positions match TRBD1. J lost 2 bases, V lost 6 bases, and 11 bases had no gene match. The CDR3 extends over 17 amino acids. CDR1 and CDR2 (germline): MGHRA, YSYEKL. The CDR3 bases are TGCGCCAGCAGAAACGAACCGGGACAGGGGTTCACAGATACGCAGTATTTT. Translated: CASRNEPGQGFTDTQYF.

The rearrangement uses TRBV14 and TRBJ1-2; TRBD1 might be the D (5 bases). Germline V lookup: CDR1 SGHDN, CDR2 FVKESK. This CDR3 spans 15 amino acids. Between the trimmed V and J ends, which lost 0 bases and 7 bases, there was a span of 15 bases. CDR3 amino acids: CASSQDRALASGYTF. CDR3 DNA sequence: TGTGCCAGCAGCCAAGACAGGGCCCTTGCTAGTGGCTACACCTTC.

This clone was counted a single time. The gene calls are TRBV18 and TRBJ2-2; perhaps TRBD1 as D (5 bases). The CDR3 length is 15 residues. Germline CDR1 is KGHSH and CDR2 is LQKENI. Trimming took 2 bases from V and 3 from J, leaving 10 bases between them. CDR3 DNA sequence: TGTGCCAGCTCACCATTTAGGGGTTACACCGGGGAGCTGTTTTTT. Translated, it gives CASSPFRGYTGELFF. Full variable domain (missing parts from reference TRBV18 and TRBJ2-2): NAGVMQNPRHLVRRRGQEARLRCSPMKGHSHVYWYRQLPEEGLKFMVYLQKENIIDESGMPKERFSAEFPKEGPSILRIQQVVRGDSAAYFCASSPFRGYTGELFFGEGSRLTVL.

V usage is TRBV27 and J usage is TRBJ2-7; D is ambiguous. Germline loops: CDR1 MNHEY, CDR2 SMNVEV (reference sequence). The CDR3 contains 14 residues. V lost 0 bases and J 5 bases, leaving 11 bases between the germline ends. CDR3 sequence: CASSLSLASDEQYF. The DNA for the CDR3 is TGTGCCAGCAGTTTATCTTTAGCCTCGGACGAGCAGTACTTC.

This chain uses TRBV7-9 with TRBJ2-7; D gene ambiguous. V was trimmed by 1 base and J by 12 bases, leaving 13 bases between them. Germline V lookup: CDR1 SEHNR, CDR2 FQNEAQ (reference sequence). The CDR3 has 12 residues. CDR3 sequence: CASSLGGRRSYF. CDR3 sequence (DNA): TGTGCCAGCAGCTTAGGCGGCCGAAGGTCGTACTTC.

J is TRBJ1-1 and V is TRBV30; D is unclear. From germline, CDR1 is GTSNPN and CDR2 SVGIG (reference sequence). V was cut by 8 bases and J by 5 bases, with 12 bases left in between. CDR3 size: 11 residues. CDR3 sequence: CAQGEDTEAFF. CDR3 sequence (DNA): TGTGCCCAAGGTGAGGATACTGAAGCTTTCTTT.

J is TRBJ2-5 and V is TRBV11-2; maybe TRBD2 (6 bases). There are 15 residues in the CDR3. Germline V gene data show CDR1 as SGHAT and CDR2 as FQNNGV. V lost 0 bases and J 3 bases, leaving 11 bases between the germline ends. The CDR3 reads CASSLEWGVKETQYF. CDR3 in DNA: TGTGCCAGCAGCTTAGAATGGGGGGTGAAAGAGACCCAGTACTTC.

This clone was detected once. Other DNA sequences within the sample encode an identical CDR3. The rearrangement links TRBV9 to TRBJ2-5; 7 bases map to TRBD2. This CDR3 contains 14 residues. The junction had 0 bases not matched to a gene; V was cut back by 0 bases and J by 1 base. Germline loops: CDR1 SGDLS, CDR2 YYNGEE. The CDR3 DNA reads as TGTGCCAGCAGCGTAGCGGGGGGCCAAGAGACCCAGTACTTC. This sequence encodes CASSVAGGQETQYF.

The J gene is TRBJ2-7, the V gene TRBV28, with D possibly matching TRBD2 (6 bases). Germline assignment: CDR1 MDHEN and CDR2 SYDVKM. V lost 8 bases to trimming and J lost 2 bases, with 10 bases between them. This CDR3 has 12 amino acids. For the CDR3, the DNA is TGTGCCAGCGACGGGGGAACCTACGAGCAGTACTTC. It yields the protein CASDGGTYEQYF.

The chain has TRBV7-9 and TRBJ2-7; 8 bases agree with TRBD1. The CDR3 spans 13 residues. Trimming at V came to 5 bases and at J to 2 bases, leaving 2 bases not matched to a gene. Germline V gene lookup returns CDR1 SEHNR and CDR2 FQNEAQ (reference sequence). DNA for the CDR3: TGTGCCAGCAGCCAGGGGGCAACCTACGAGCAGTACTTC. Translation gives CASSQGATYEQYF.

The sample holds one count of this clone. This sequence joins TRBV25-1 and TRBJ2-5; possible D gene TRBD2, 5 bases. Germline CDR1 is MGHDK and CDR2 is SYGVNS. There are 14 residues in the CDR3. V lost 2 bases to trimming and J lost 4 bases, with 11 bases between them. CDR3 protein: CASSERGFLETQYF. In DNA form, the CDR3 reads TGTGCCAGCAGTGAAAGAGGGTTCTTAGAGACCCAGTACTTC.

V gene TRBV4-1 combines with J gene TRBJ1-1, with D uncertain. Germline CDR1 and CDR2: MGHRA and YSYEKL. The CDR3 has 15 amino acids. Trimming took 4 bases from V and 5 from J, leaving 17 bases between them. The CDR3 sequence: CASSLSFVGRTEAFF. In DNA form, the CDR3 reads TGCGCCAGCAGCCTTTCCTTCGTGGGCAGAACTGAAGCTTTCTTT.

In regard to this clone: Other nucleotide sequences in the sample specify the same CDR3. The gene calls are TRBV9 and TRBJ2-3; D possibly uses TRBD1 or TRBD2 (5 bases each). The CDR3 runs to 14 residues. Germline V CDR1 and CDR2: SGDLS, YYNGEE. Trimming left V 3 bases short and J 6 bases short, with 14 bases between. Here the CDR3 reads CASSASGTADTQYF. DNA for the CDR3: TGTGCCAGCAGCGCCTCCGGGACGGCGGATACGCAGTATTTT.

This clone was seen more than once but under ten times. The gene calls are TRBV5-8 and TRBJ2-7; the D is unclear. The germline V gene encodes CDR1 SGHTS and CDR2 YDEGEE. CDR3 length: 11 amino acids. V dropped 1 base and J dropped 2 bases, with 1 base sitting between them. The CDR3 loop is CASSLTYEQYF. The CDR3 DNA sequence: TGTGCCAGCAGCTTGACCTACGAGCAGTACTTC.